This T cell receptor beta chain originates from a study of molecular identifiers for immune sequencing clone quantification. Input for naive CD8 libraries was roughly 19,000 to 1,100,000 sorted cells; the RNA fraction used was 10%, 30% or 50%. This clonotype has a handful of counts. One entry per CDR3 protein results from TCRdb running MiXCR on the PCR reads. The sample shows about half a million distinct CDR3 sequences, approximately 25% of them seen only once. The CDR3 totals 12 residues. Per germline, CDR1 SQVTM and CDR2 ANQGSEA. The J segment lost 7 bases and the V segment lost 3 bases, leaving 4 bases of the junction unmatched.

The clonotype was recovered from a human donor in good health. Some libraries in this study had Jurkat cell RNA spiked in. The genes are TRBV29-1 and TRBJ1-2, with 8 positions matching TRBD1. The sequencing sample was made of naive CD8+ T cells from blood, with Jurkat cell RNA spiked in. Subset: FACS-sorted CD8+CD4-CCR7+CD45RA+ naive T cells. CDR3 region: CSVDQGAFGYTF. In DNA, the CDR3 is TGCAGCGTTGACCAGGGGGCGTTTGGCTACACCTTC.